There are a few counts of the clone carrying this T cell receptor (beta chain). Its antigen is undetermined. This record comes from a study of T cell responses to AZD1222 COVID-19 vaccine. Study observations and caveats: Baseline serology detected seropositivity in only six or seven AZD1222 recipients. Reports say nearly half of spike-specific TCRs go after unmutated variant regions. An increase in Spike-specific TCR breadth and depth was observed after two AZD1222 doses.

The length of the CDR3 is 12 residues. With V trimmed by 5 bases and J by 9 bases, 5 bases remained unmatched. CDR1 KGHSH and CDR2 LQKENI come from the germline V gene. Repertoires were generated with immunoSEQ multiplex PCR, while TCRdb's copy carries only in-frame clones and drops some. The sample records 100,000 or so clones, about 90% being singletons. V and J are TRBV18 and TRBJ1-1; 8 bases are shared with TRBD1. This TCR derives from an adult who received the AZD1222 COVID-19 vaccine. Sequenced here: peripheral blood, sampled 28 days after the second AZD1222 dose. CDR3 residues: CASSSGQGKAFF. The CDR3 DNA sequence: TGTGCCAGCTCATCCGGACAGGGCAAAGCTTTCTTT.